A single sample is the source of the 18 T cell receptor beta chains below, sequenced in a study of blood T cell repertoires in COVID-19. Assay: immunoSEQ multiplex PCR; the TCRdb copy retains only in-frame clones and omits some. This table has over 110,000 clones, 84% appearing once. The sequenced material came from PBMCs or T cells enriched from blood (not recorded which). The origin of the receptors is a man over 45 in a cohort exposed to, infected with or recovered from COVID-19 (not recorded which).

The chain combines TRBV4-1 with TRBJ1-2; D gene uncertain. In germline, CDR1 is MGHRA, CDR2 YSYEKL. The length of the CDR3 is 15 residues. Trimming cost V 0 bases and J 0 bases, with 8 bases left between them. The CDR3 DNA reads TGCGCCAGCAGCCAAGAGGGCGAATCTAACTATGGCTACACCTTC. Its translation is CASSQEGESNYGYTF.

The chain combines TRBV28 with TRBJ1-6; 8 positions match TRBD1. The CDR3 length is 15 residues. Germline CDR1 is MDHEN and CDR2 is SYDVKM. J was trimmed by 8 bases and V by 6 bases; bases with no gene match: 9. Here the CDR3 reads CASSPPTGEDSPLHF. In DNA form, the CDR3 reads TGTGCCAGCAGCCCACCGACAGGGGAGGATTCACCCCTCCACTTT.

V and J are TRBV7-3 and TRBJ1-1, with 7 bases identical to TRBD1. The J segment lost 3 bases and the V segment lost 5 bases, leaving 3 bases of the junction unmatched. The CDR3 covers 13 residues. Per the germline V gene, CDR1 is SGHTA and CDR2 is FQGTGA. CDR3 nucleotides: TGTGCCAGCAGCAAGCAGGGGGACACTGAAGCTTTCTTT. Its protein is CASSKQGDTEAFF.

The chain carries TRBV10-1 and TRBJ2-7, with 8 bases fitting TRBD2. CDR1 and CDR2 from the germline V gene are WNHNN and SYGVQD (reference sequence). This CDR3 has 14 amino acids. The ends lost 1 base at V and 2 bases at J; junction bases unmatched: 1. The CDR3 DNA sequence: TGCGCCAGCAGTGAGTTAGCGGGACCCTACGAGCAGTACTTC. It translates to CASSELAGPYEQYF.

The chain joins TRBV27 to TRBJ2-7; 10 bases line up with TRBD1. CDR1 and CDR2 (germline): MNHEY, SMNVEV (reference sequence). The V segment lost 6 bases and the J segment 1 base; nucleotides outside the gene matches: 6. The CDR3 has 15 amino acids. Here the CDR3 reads CASSLGQGTSYEQYF. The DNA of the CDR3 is TGTGCCAGCAGCTTGGGACAGGGGACTTCCTACGAGCAGTACTTC.

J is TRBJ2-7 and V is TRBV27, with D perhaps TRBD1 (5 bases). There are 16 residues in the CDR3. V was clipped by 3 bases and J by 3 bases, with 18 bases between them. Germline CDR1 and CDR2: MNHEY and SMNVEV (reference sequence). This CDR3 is CASSFTLQQVFYEQYF. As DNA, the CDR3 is TGTGCCAGCAGTTTCACGCTTCAACAGGTGTTCTACGAGCAGTACTTC.

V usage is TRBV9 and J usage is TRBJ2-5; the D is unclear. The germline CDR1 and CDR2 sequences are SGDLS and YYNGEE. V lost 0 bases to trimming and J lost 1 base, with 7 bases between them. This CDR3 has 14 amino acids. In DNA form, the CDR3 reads TGTGCCAGCAGCGTAGCGGTATTCCAAGAGACCCAGTACTTC. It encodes CASSVAVFQETQYF.

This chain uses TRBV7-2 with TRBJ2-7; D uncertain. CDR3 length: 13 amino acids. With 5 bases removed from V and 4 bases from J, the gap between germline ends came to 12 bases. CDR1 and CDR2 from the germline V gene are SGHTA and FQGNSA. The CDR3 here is CASSPYLGYEQYF. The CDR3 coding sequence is TGTGCCAGCAGCCCCTACCTAGGATACGAGCAGTACTTC.

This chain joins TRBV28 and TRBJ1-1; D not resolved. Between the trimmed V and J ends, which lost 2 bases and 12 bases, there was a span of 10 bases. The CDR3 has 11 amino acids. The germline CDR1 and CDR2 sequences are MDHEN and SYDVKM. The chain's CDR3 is CASSLGLATFF. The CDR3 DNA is TGTGCCAGCAGTTTAGGGTTAGCGACTTTCTTT.

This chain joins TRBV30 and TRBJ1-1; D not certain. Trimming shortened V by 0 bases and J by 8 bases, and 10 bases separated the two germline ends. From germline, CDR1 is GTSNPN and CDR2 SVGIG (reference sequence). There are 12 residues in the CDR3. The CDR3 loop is CAWSVRGGEAFF. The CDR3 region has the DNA TGTGCCTGGAGTGTACGGGGAGGCGAAGCTTTCTTT.

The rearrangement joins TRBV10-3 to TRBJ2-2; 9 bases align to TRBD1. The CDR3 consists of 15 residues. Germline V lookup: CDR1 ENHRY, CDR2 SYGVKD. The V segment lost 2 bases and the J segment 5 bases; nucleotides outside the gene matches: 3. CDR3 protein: CAISEGTGRTGELFF. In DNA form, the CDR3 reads TGTGCCATCAGTGAGGGGACAGGGCGAACCGGGGAGCTGTTTTTT.

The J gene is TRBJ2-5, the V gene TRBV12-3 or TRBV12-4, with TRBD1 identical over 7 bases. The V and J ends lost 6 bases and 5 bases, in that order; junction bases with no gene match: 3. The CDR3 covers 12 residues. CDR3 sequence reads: CASRGGQETQYF. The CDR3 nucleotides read TGTGCCAGCAGAGGGGGCCAGGAGACCCAGTACTTC.

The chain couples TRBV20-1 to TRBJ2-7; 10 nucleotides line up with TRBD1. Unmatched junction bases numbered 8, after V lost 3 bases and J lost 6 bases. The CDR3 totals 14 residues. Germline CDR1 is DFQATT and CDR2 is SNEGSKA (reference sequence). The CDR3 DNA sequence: TGCAGTGCTAGTCGACAGGGGGCCGCAAGCGAGCAGTACTTC. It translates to CSASRQGAASEQYF.

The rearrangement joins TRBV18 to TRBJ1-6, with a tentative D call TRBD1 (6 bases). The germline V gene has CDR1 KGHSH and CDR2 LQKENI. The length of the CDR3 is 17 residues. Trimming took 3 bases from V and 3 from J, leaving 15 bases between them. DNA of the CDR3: TGTGCCAGCTCACCCGTTCGGGACAAACTCTATAATTCACCCCTCCACTTT. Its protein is CASSPVRDKLYNSPLHF. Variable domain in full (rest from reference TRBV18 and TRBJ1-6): NAGVMQNPRHLVRRRGQEARLRCSPMKGHSHVYWYRQLPEEGLKFMVYLQKENIIDESGMPKERFSAEFPKEGPSILRIQQVVRGDSAAYFCASSPVRDKLYNSPLHFGNGTRLTVT.

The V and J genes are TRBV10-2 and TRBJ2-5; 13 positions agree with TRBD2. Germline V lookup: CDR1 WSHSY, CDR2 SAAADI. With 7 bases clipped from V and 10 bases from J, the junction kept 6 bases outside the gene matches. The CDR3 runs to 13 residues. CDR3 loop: CASTGTSGAGQYF. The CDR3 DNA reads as TGCGCCAGCACCGGGACTAGCGGGGCCGGCCAGTACTTC.

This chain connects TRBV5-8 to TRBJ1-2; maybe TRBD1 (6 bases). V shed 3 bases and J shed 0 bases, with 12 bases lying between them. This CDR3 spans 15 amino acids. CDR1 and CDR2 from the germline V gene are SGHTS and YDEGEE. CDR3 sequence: CASSSGTNPNYGYTF. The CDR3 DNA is TGTGCCAGCAGCTCCGGGACAAACCCTAACTATGGCTACACCTTC.

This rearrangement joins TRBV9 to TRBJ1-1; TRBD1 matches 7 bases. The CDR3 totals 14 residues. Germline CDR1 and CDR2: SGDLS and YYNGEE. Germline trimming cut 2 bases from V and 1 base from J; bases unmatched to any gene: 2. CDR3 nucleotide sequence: TGTGCCAGCAGCGTGGGGGACAGGAACACTGAAGCTTTCTTT. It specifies CASSVGDRNTEAFF.

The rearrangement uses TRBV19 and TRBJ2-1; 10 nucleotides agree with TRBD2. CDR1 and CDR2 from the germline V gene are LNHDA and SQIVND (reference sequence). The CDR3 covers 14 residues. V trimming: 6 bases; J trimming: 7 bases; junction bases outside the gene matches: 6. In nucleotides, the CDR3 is TGTGCCAGTAGGTCGGGACTAGCGTCTAATGAGCAGTTCTTC. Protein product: CASRSGLASNEQFF.